What follows are 32 T cell receptor beta chains derived from one specimen sequenced in a study of siplizumab effects on memory and regulatory T cells. Method: immunoSEQ multiplex PCR; TCRdb's copy keeps in-frame clones and lacks some. The sample lists around 95,000 clones; about 95% were seen once. Material: non-Treg CD4+ T cells sorted from blood. The source of these receptors is a human donor in good health.

The chain employs TRBV5-6 and TRBJ2-3; the D gene is possibly TRBD1 (6 bases). V was clipped by 6 bases and J by 2 bases, with 16 bases between them. CDR3 size: 15 residues. Germline-derived CDR1 and CDR2 are SGHDT and YYEEEE. CDR3 protein: CASIRATGYTDTQYF. As DNA, the CDR3 is TGTGCCAGCATCAGGGCCACAGGGTACACAGATACGCAGTATTTT.

Here the CDR3 reads CASSLDGGSYNEQFF. For the CDR3, the DNA is TGTGCCAGCAGCTTAGATGGTGGGAGCTACAATGAGCAGTTCTTC. The gene calls are TRBV7-3 and TRBJ2-1, with a weak D call TRBD2 (5 bases). The CDR3 runs to 15 residues. Per germline, CDR1 SGHTA and CDR2 FQGTGA. Trimming stripped 2 bases from V and 3 bases from J, with 11 bases between.

This chain uses TRBV6-1 with TRBJ2-3; no clear D. Germline-derived CDR1 and CDR2 are MNHNS and SASEGT. V lost 8 bases and J lost 2, with 11 bases in between. This CDR3 has 13 amino acids. The CDR3: CASGQVFTDTQYF. The CDR3 DNA sequence: TGTGCCAGCGGGCAGGTGTTCACAGATACGCAGTATTTT.

The V and J genes are TRBV5-4 and TRBJ1-1; D might be TRBD1 (6 bases). The V and J ends lost 3 bases and 2 bases respectively, with 17 bases between them. The CDR3 totals 16 residues. Germline V gene data show CDR1 as SGHNT and CDR2 as YYREEE (reference sequence). The CDR3 DNA sequence: TGTGCCAGCAGCTCCGGGACACAATTATTAAACACTGAAGCTTTCTTT. This translates into CASSSGTQLLNTEAFF.

This clone has only one observation. The rearrangement uses TRBV6-5 and TRBJ1-2; 7 nucleotides align to TRBD1. This CDR3 has 15 amino acids. Per the germline V gene, CDR1 is MNHEY and CDR2 is SVGAGI. The trim removed 4 bases at V and 3 bases at J, leaving 8 bases unmatched. Here the CDR3 DNA reads TGTGCCAGCAGTTGGGGCCAGGGGGTTTACTATGGCTACACCTTC. It specifies CASSWGQGVYYGYTF.

The chain recombines TRBV7-9 with TRBJ2-1; no reliable D call. Trimming shortened V by 4 bases and J by 10 bases, and 8 bases separated the two germline ends. The CDR3 consists of 11 residues. Germline V gene sequence: CDR1 SEHNR, CDR2 FQNEAQ (reference sequence). CDR3 nucleotide sequence: TGTGCCAGCAGCTCCCGGGTCGAGCAGTTCTTC. It specifies CASSSRVEQFF. The variable domain in full, with the rest retrieved from reference TRBV7-9 and TRBJ2-1, is DTGVSQNPRHKITKRGQNVTFRCDPISEHNRLYWYRQTLGQGPEFLTYFQNEAQLEKSRLLSDRFSAERPKGSFSTLEIQRTEQGDSAMYLCASSSRVEQFFGPGTRLTVL.

V gene TRBV19 combines with J gene TRBJ2-7; D unclear. There are 13 residues in the CDR3. The germline gives CDR1 LNHDA, CDR2 SQIVND (reference sequence). The V end lost 0 bases, the J end lost 3 bases, and 6 bases lay between the germline ends. CDR3 sequence: CASSIEHGYEQYF. The CDR3 DNA follows: TGTGCCAGTAGTATAGAACACGGCTACGAGCAGTACTTC.

V and J are TRBV9 and TRBJ2-3, with 10 positions matching TRBD2. The CDR3 runs 16 residues. Germline lookup yields CDR1 SGDLS and CDR2 YYNGEE. J gave up 5 bases and V 3 bases, and 9 bases lay outside the gene matches. This CDR3 reads CASSAQSGRALDTQYF. DNA for the CDR3: TGTGCCAGCAGCGCCCAAAGCGGGAGGGCTTTAGATACGCAGTATTTT.

V gene TRBV5-1 combines with J gene TRBJ1-1; tentatively, D is TRBD1 (6 bases). CDR1 and CDR2 from the germline V gene are SGHRS and YFSETQ. The CDR3 covers 15 residues. The ends were cut back, 5 bases at V and 1 base at J, with 15 bases in the middle. CDR3: CASSISTGGNTEAFF. The CDR3 bases are TGCGCCAGCAGTATTTCGACAGGAGGGAACACTGAAGCTTTCTTT.

V and J are TRBV11-2 and TRBJ2-3; no clear D gene. Between the trimmed V and J ends, which lost 3 bases and 5 bases, there was a span of 6 bases. The CDR3 is made up of 12 amino acids. CDR1 is SGHAT, CDR2 FQNNGV, per germline. CDR3 nucleotide sequence: TGTGCCAGCAGCTTCTCAAAAGATACGCAGTATTTT. It encodes CASSFSKDTQYF.

The chain has TRBV6-1 and TRBJ1-2, with D perhaps TRBD1 (5 bases). V was shortened by 1 base and J by 3 bases, with 12 bases between the two germline ends. The CDR3 contains 15 residues. Germline V lookup: CDR1 MNHNS, CDR2 SASEGT. DNA for the CDR3: TGTGCCAGCAGTGAAGGGGGGACGGGTGACTATGGCTACACCTTC. Translated, it gives CASSEGGTGDYGYTF.

V gene TRBV10-3 combines with J gene TRBJ2-7; 8 bases align to TRBD1. Germline loops: CDR1 ENHRY, CDR2 SYGVKD. The V segment lost 5 bases and the J segment 1 base; nucleotides outside the gene matches: 4. The CDR3 runs 14 residues. The CDR3 coding sequence is TGTGCCATCAGTCCCGGGACAGGTTCCTACGAGCAGTACTTC. Protein product: CAISPGTGSYEQYF.

The chain joins TRBV19 to TRBJ2-2, with 11 bases lining up with TRBD2. Trimming cost V 10 bases and J 0 bases; bases outside gene matches: 4. CDR3 length: 15 residues. From germline, CDR1 is LNHDA and CDR2 SQIVND (reference sequence). This chain's CDR3 is CATETSGTNTGELFF. For the CDR3, the DNA is TGTGCCACCGAGACTAGCGGGACGAACACCGGGGAGCTGTTTTTT. Looking up the rest from reference TRBV19 and TRBJ2-2 gives the full variable domain: DGGITQSPKYLFRKEGQNVTLSCEQNLNHDAMYWYRQDPGQGLRLIYYSQIVNDFQKGDIAEGYSVSREKKESFPLTVTSAQKNPTAFYLCATETSGTNTGELFFGEGSRLTVL.

V and J are TRBV5-1 and TRBJ2-6; D is ambiguous. V lost 2 bases and J 0 bases, leaving 6 bases between the germline ends. The CDR3 spans 15 residues. CDR1 is SGHRS, CDR2 YFSETQ, per germline. This CDR3 is CASSLSVSGANVLTF. CDR3 sequence (DNA): TGCGCCAGCAGCTTATCAGTCTCTGGGGCCAACGTCCTGACTTTC.

The rearrangement joins TRBV2 to TRBJ1-1, with 9 bases that match TRBD1. V shed 6 bases, J shed 4 bases, and the junction held 6 bases outside the gene matches. The CDR3 has 14 amino acids. The germline V gene has CDR1 SNHLY and CDR2 FYNNEI. DNA of the CDR3: TGTGCCAGCAGGAAGGGACAGGGAGTCACTGAAGCTTTCTTT. It specifies CASRKGQGVTEAFF.

The chain couples TRBV18 to TRBJ2-4, with 10 bases lining up with TRBD1. V lost 2 bases, J lost 9 bases, and 4 bases stayed unmatched. The CDR3 totals 14 residues. Germline V lookup: CDR1 KGHSH, CDR2 LQKENI. The CDR3 loop reads CASSPEGQGSIQYF. CDR3 sequence (DNA): TGTGCCAGCTCACCAGAGGGACAGGGGTCCATTCAGTACTTC.

This clone appeared a single time. This chain connects TRBV15 to TRBJ2-7; TRBD2 is a possible D gene (6 bases). The CDR3 runs to 13 residues. V was cut by 3 bases and J by 5 bases, with 11 bases left in between. Germline V gene data show CDR1 as LNHNV and CDR2 as YYDKDF (reference sequence). CDR3 sequence (DNA): TGTGCCACCAGCAGGGAGGGTTTAAACGAGCAGTACTTC. Translated: CATSREGLNEQYF.

This clone was found once. The CDR3 protein is CASSASGQETQYF. In DNA, the CDR3 is TGCGCCAGCAGCGCTAGCGGCCAAGAGACCCAGTACTTC. V is TRBV10-1 and J is TRBJ2-5; 7 bases match TRBD2. The CDR3 is made up of 13 amino acids. V shed 6 bases and J 1 base; nucleotides not matched to a gene: 2. CDR1 WNHNN and CDR2 SYGVQD come from the germline V gene (reference sequence).

The genes are TRBV5-4 and TRBJ1-1; D gene ambiguous. This CDR3 is built from 12 residues. Germline CDR1 SGHNT, CDR2 YYREEE (reference sequence). V was cut by 1 base and J by 1 base, with 2 bases left in between. DNA of the CDR3: TGTGCCAGCAGCTTGAGGAACACTGAAGCTTTCTTT. Amino acids: CASSLRNTEAFF.

In regard to this clone: This CDR3 is also generated by other DNA sequences in the sample. The chain has TRBV7-2 and TRBJ2-1; 9 nucleotides line up with TRBD2. The CDR3 consists of 15 residues. The trim removed 6 bases at V and 4 bases at J, leaving 7 bases unmatched. Per the germline V gene, CDR1 is SGHTA and CDR2 is FQGNSA. The chain's CDR3 is CASSTTSGQYNEQFF. CDR3 DNA: TGTGCCAGCAGTACGACTAGCGGACAATACAATGAGCAGTTCTTC.

The chain combines TRBV10-3 with TRBJ2-5, with TRBD2 matching 9 bases. The length of the CDR3 is 14 residues. With V trimmed by 8 bases and J by 2 bases, 6 bases remained unmatched. Germline values: CDR1 ENHRY, CDR2 SYGVKD. The CDR3 DNA is TGTGCCATCTCTAGCGGGACCCTTCAAGAGACCCAGTACTTC. This sequence encodes CAISSGTLQETQYF.

The chain carries TRBV10-3 and TRBJ1-4, with D possibly matching TRBD1 (5 bases). The V and J ends lost 11 bases and 3 bases respectively, with 13 bases between them. Germline V gives CDR1 ENHRY, CDR2 SYGVKD. The CDR3 sequence is 13 residues long. In DNA form, the CDR3 reads TGTGCCTCAACGACAGAACCTAATGAAAAACTGTTTTTT. Translation gives CASTTEPNEKLFF.

The chain recombines TRBV7-9 with TRBJ1-1, with TRBD1 as a possible D gene (5 bases). CDR1 SEHNR and CDR2 FQNEAQ come from the germline V gene (reference sequence). V lost 6 bases and J lost 11, with 22 bases in between. The length of the CDR3 is 14 residues. DNA for the CDR3: TGTGCCAGCAGTCTGGGCGCAGGGAGGGTATCGGCTTTCTTT. Its protein product is CASSLGAGRVSAFF.

This clone was counted between two and nine times. The rearrangement uses TRBV25-1 and TRBJ2-7; 10 nucleotides align to TRBD1. With V trimmed by 4 bases and J by 2 bases, 2 bases remained unmatched. Germline CDR1 and CDR2: MGHDK and SYGVNS. The CDR3 loop spans 14 amino acids. CDR3 coding DNA: TGTGCCAGCAGTGCGGACAGGGGGGCCTACGAGCAGTACTTC. It specifies CASSADRGAYEQYF.

The rearrangement joins TRBV5-5 to TRBJ2-2, with 7 bases matching TRBD2. Trimming removed 3 bases from V and 0 bases from J; junction bases left unmatched: 5. The CDR3 totals 16 residues. The germline gives CDR1 SGHKS, CDR2 YYEKEE (reference sequence). CDR3: CASSWGGRTNTGELFF. DNA for the CDR3: TGTGCCAGCAGCTGGGGAGGGCGGACGAACACCGGGGAGCTGTTTTTT.

CDR3 region: CASSFGTGTPMQETQYF. CDR3 bases: TGCGCCAGCAGCTTCGGAACCGGGACACCTATGCAAGAGACCCAGTACTTC. The J gene is TRBJ2-5, the V gene TRBV5-1, with D maybe TRBD1 (6 bases). Germline V lookup: CDR1 SGHRS, CDR2 YFSETQ. The V and J ends lost 2 bases and 2 bases respectively, with 19 bases between them. The CDR3 covers 17 residues.

CDR3 protein: CATRGGGGHTEAFF. The CDR3 DNA is TGTGCCACCCGGGGTGGGGGGGGACACACTGAAGCTTTCTTT. The chain has TRBV6-5 and TRBJ1-1, with a possible D match to TRBD1 (5 bases). Per germline, CDR1 MNHEY and CDR2 SVGAGI. Trimming removed 10 bases at V and 3 bases at J, with 18 bases between. The CDR3 consists of 14 residues.

V gene TRBV2 combines with J gene TRBJ1-2; 9 nucleotides line up with TRBD1. The CDR3 runs to 13 residues. With 7 bases clipped from V and 7 bases from J, the junction kept 7 bases outside the gene matches. Germline V gene data show CDR1 as SNHLY and CDR2 as FYNNEI. The CDR3 region is CASNEGTGIGYTF. The CDR3 DNA follows: TGTGCCAGCAACGAAGGGACAGGGATTGGCTACACCTTC. The variable domain in full, with the rest retrieved from reference TRBV2 and TRBJ1-2, is EPEVTQTPSHQVTQMGQEVILRCVPISNHLYFYWYRQILGQKVEFLVSFYNNEISEKSEIFDDQFSVERPDGSNFTLKIRSTKLEDSAMYFCASNEGTGIGYTFGSGTRLTVV.

The rearrangement joins TRBV5-1 to TRBJ1-3; 8 bases map to TRBD1. The length of the CDR3 is 16 residues. CDR1 SGHRS and CDR2 YFSETQ come from the germline V gene. Trimming took 0 bases from V and 4 from J; bases not matched to a gene: 6. The CDR3 loop reads CASSLGTGSPGNTIYF. CDR3 in DNA: TGCGCCAGCAGCTTGGGGACAGGGTCCCCCGGAAACACCATATATTTT.

The chain employs TRBV5-5 and TRBJ2-2, with D unclear. Germline values: CDR1 SGHKS, CDR2 YYEKEE (reference sequence). The CDR3 length is 14 residues. The germline V and J ends were trimmed by 2 bases and 1 base, with 6 bases remaining between them. The CDR3 coding sequence is TGTGCCAGCAGCTTACCAGGGAACACCGGGGAGCTGTTTTTT. Translated, it gives CASSLPGNTGELFF.

This clone was found once. The chain joins TRBV4-2 to TRBJ2-7; 10 bases agree with TRBD2. With V trimmed by 0 bases and J by 5 bases, 7 bases remained unmatched. The CDR3 contains 16 residues. Germline V gene sequence: CDR1 LGHNA, CDR2 YNFKEQ. The CDR3 here is CASSQDYTAGGNEQYF. In nucleotides, the CDR3 is TGTGCCAGCAGCCAAGATTACACAGCGGGAGGGAACGAGCAGTACTTC.

V gene TRBV30 combines with J gene TRBJ1-5; D unresolved. This CDR3 is built from 14 residues. CDR1 and CDR2 from the germline V gene are GTSNPN and SVGIG (reference sequence). The V gene lost 0 bases and the J gene lost 4 bases, with 10 bases spanning the gap. The CDR3 coding sequence is TGTGCCTGGAGTGTAGGGCAGTTTAATCAGCCCCAGCATTTT. Translation gives CAWSVGQFNQPQHF.